The 25 T cell receptor beta chains listed next were all sequenced from one sample in a study of cytomegalovirus exposure and HLA in healthy donors. Primers: 60 Vbeta forward and 13 Jbeta reverse. Method: immunoSEQ multiplex PCR; TCRdb's copy keeps in-frame clones and lacks some. The table records 130,000 to 150,000 clones, 76% of them present only once. The source material was PBMCs. These receptors all stem from a woman aged 40 to 49 in good health and CMV-seronegative.

The chain employs TRBV7-8 and TRBJ1-2, with 8 positions matching TRBD1. The germline V gene encodes CDR1 SGHVS and CDR2 FQNEAQ. The junction had 6 bases not matched to a gene; V was cut back by 4 bases and J by 5 bases. CDR3 length: 14 residues. In nucleotides, the CDR3 is TGTGCCAGCAGCTCCTCGAGGACAGGGTATGGCTACACCTTC. Its protein is CASSSSRTGYGYTF.

The chain joins TRBV2 to TRBJ1-5; 9 bases line up with TRBD1. J gave up 5 bases and V 4 bases, and 0 bases lay outside the gene matches. This CDR3 is 13 amino acids long. CDR1 and CDR2 (germline): SNHLY, FYNNEI. DNA for the CDR3: TGTGCCAGCAGTGGGACAGGGGATCAGCCCCAGCATTTT. It specifies CASSGTGDQPQHF.

This clone was seen only a few times. The rearrangement links TRBV7-9 to TRBJ1-1; 9 bases are shared with TRBD1. Germline V CDR1 and CDR2: SEHNR, FQNEAQ (reference sequence). CDR3 size: 15 residues. Unmatched junction bases numbered 8, after V lost 1 base and J lost 8 bases. DNA of the CDR3: TGTGCCAGCAGCTTAGGGGACAGGGAGCTCAACGAAGCTTTCTTT. Protein: CASSLGDRELNEAFF.

DNA of the CDR3: TGTGCCAGCTCGAACAGGGGGCTTGCTTTCTTT. The encoded protein is CASSNRGLAFF. The J gene is TRBJ1-1, the V gene TRBV18, with 9 bases that match TRBD1. V gave up 6 bases and J gave up 11 bases; unmatched junction bases: 4. Germline V lookup: CDR1 KGHSH, CDR2 LQKENI. CDR3 size: 11 residues.

The genes are TRBV5-1 and TRBJ1-6; 7 bases fit TRBD1. Germline V gene sequence: CDR1 SGHRS, CDR2 YFSETQ. The CDR3 extends over 12 amino acids. V gave up 4 bases and J gave up 11 bases; unmatched junction bases: 3. DNA for the CDR3: TGCGCCAGCAGCCTACAGGGGCCACCCCTCCACTTT. Its protein product is CASSLQGPPLHF.

V is TRBV4-1 and J is TRBJ1-3, with 9 bases matching TRBD1. Germline V gene data show CDR1 as MGHRA and CDR2 as YSYEKL. The CDR3 runs to 15 residues. V lost 6 bases and J lost 4; bases outside the gene matches: 7. The CDR3 sequence is CASRDGDRAGNTIYF. CDR3 nucleotides: TGCGCCAGCAGGGATGGGGACAGGGCGGGAAACACCATATATTTT.

This chain connects TRBV7-7 to TRBJ2-7; D unclear. Germline loops: CDR1 SSHAT, CDR2 FNYEAQ (reference sequence). Trimming stripped 4 bases from V and 0 bases from J, with 10 bases between. The CDR3 is 14 amino acids. The chain's CDR3 is CASSSSTSSYEQYF. In DNA form, the CDR3 reads TGTGCCAGCAGCTCCTCCACCAGCTCCTACGAGCAGTACTTC.

This chain links TRBV28 with TRBJ2-1, with 12 nucleotides matching TRBD2. This CDR3 contains 16 residues. Trimming cost V 6 bases and J 4 bases; bases outside gene matches: 7. Germline CDR1 is MDHEN and CDR2 is SYDVKM. CDR3 sequence: CASRTSGSLFYNEQFF. The CDR3 DNA reads as TGTGCCAGCAGGACTAGCGGGAGCCTCTTTTACAATGAGCAGTTCTTC.

This clone showed up many times. The J gene is TRBJ2-3, the V gene TRBV6-1, with 10 bases fitting TRBD2. The CDR3 sequence is 16 residues long. The V and J ends lost 3 bases and 2 bases, in that order; junction bases with no gene match: 5. Germline CDR1 reads MNHNS; CDR2 reads SASEGT. The CDR3 reads CASSDHTSGDTDTQYF. CDR3 DNA: TGTGCCAGCAGTGATCATACTAGCGGGGACACAGATACGCAGTATTTT.

J is TRBJ2-1 and V is TRBV5-4; D not certain. V was clipped by 4 bases and J by 0 bases, with 14 bases between them. Germline CDR1 reads SGHNT; CDR2 reads YYREEE (reference sequence). CDR3 length: 16 residues. The DNA for the CDR3 is TGTGCCAGCAGCGCCGGGTTCTCGAGCTCCTACAATGAGCAGTTCTTC. Protein sequence: CASSAGFSSSYNEQFF.

The chain is built from TRBV6-1 and TRBJ2-3, with 7 bases that match TRBD1. CDR1 MNHNS and CDR2 SASEGT come from the germline V gene. CDR3 size: 14 residues. The V gene end was trimmed by 4 bases and the J gene end by 2 bases; junction bases not matched to a gene: 3. The CDR3 here is CASSGDSPTDTQYF. DNA of the CDR3: TGTGCCAGCAGTGGGGACAGCCCCACAGATACGCAGTATTTT.

This clone was detected only a few times. CDR3 in amino acids: CASSRQGWGTEAFF. CDR3 sequence (DNA): TGTGCCAGCAGTAGACAGGGTTGGGGGACTGAAGCTTTCTTT. This chain uses TRBV6-1 with TRBJ1-1; 7 nucleotides agree with TRBD1. This CDR3 region has 14 residues. The trim removed 5 bases at V and 5 bases at J, leaving 8 bases unmatched. Germline V gene data show CDR1 as MNHNS and CDR2 as SASEGT.

This chain connects TRBV5-4 to TRBJ1-5; 9 positions agree with TRBD1. The CDR3 contains 15 residues. CDR1 and CDR2 (germline): SGHNT, YYREEE (reference sequence). V dropped 4 bases and J dropped 7; count of bases not matched to a gene: 9. The CDR3 here is CASSRDGTGTQPQHF. The CDR3 region has the DNA TGTGCCAGCAGCCGAGACGGGACAGGGACGCAGCCCCAGCATTTT.

The chain has TRBV10-3 and TRBJ2-5, with 7 bases aligning to TRBD2. Germline CDR1 is ENHRY and CDR2 is SYGVKD. CDR3 length equals 16 residues. The V segment lost 0 bases and the J segment 1 base; nucleotides outside the gene matches: 5. This CDR3 is CAISESKRGFQETQYF. The DNA for the CDR3 is TGTGCCATCAGTGAGTCGAAGCGGGGCTTCCAAGAGACCCAGTACTTC.

CDR3 protein: CASSEQGAINEKLFF. As DNA, the CDR3 is TGTGCCAGCTCTGAACAGGGGGCGATTAATGAAAAACTGTTTTTT. The rearrangement uses TRBV18 and TRBJ1-4, with 9 bases that match TRBD1. The CDR3 extends over 15 amino acids. Germline values: CDR1 KGHSH, CDR2 LQKENI. The V segment lost 6 bases and the J segment 4 bases; nucleotides outside the gene matches: 6.

As for this clone: The junction shows a germline mismatch at one end, possibly a read error. V gene TRBV7-9 combines with J gene TRBJ1-2; D gene uncertain. Germline V lookup: CDR1 SEHNR, CDR2 FQNEAQ (reference sequence). CDR3 length: 12 residues. CDR3 amino acids: CSSSFLFRGYTF. DNA of the CDR3: TGTTCCAGCAGCTTTTTGTTTCGTGGCTACACCTTC.

V and J are TRBV6-7 and TRBJ2-1; 7 bases fit TRBD1. TRBV6-7 belongs to the ORF category, with a function that is uncertain. The CDR3 consists of 16 residues. Trimming took 5 bases from V and 4 from J; bases not matched to a gene: 11. CDR3 sequence reads: CASSPQGQPVYNEQFF. The CDR3 DNA sequence: TGTGCCAGCAGTCCCCAGGGACAGCCCGTATACAATGAGCAGTTCTTC.

In DNA, the CDR3 is TGTGCCAGCAGTTTATCGCGGACAGGGTCCCACGAGCAGTACTTC. This translates into CASSLSRTGSHEQYF. J is TRBJ2-7 and V is TRBV27; 8 nucleotides match TRBD1. V gave up 0 bases and J gave up 5 bases; unmatched junction bases: 6. This CDR3 has 15 residues. The V gene's germline CDR1 is MNHEY and CDR2 SMNVEV (reference sequence).

The V gene is TRBV6-5, the J gene TRBJ1-1, with D perhaps matching TRBD1 (6 bases). Germline-derived CDR1 and CDR2 are MNHEY and SVGAGI. This CDR3 is built from 15 residues. Between the trimmed V and J ends, which lost 7 bases and 4 bases, there was a span of 19 bases. As DNA, the CDR3 is TGTGCCAGCAAAATTGACTACAGGGTGAGCACTGAAGCTTTCTTT. Its translation is CASKIDYRVSTEAFF.

V usage is TRBV9 and J usage is TRBJ1-2, with D maybe TRBD1 (6 bases). Deletions cut 0 bases from V and 0 bases from J, with 9 bases between. The CDR3 spans 15 residues. Germline V gives CDR1 SGDLS, CDR2 YYNGEE. DNA of the CDR3: TGTGCCAGCAGCGTAGAACAGGGCGCTAACTATGGCTACACCTTC. Translating gives CASSVEQGANYGYTF.

This clone was detected only once. The CDR3 sequence is CATSRDSQGSEKLFF. CDR3 sequence (DNA): TGTGCCACCAGCAGAGATAGCCAGGGAAGTGAAAAACTGTTTTTT. The V call is TRBV15, the J call TRBJ1-4, with D possibly TRBD1 on 5 matching bases. The V and J ends lost 0 bases and 7 bases respectively, with 12 bases between them. Germline CDR1 LNHNV, CDR2 YYDKDF (reference sequence). The CDR3 extends over 15 amino acids.

The gene calls are TRBV9 and TRBJ2-3; no clear D. In germline, CDR1 is SGDLS, CDR2 YYNGEE. The CDR3 contains 15 residues. Deletions cut 3 bases from V and 4 bases from J, with 15 bases between. The CDR3 bases are TGTGCCAGCAGCGGGGCCTATAGTCTCGCAGATACGCAGTATTTT. Translating gives CASSGAYSLADTQYF.

The chain recombines TRBV28 with TRBJ2-7, with D perhaps matching TRBD2 (5 bases). Per the germline V gene, CDR1 is MDHEN and CDR2 is SYDVKM. The CDR3 extends over 10 amino acids. The CDR3 sequence: CERVSYEQYF. DNA for the CDR3: TGTGAGAGGGTCTCCTACGAGCAGTACTTC.

The gene calls are TRBV6-1 and TRBJ1-2; maybe TRBD1 (5 bases). Trimming pared 2 bases from V and 4 bases from J, leaving 14 bases between. Germline assignment: CDR1 MNHNS and CDR2 SASEGT. The CDR3 sequence is 15 residues long. The DNA of the CDR3 is TGTGCCAGCAGTGAACGGGGGGAGGGGTCCTATGGCTACACCTTC. The encoded protein is CASSERGEGSYGYTF.

The DNA of the CDR3 is TGCGCCAGCCGGACGGGAGGTAACACCGGGGAGCTGTTTTTT. Encoded protein: CASRTGGNTGELFF. The rearrangement links TRBV5-1 to TRBJ2-2; 7 bases are a match to TRBD2. The V and J ends lost 7 bases and 2 bases, in that order; junction bases with no gene match: 5. CDR1 and CDR2 (germline): SGHRS, YFSETQ. This CDR3 contains 14 residues.